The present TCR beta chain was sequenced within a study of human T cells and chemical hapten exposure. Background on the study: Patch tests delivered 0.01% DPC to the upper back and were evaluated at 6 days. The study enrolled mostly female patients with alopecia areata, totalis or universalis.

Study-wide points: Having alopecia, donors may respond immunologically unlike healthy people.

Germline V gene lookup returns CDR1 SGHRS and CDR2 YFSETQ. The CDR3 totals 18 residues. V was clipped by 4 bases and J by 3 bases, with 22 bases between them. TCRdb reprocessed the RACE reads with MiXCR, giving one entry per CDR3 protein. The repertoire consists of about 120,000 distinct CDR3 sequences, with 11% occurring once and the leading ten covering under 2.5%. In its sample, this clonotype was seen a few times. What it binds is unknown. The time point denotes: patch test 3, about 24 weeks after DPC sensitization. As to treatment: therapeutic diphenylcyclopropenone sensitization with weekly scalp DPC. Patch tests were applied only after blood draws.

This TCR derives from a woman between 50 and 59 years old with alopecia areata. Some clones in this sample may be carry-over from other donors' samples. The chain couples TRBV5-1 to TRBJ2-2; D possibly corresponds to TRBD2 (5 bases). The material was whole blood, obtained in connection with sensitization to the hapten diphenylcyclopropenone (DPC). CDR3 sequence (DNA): TGCGCCAGCAGCCCGAAACGAAGTGGGAGCAGCGACACCGGGGAGCTGTTTTTT. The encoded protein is CASSPKRSGSSDTGELFF.